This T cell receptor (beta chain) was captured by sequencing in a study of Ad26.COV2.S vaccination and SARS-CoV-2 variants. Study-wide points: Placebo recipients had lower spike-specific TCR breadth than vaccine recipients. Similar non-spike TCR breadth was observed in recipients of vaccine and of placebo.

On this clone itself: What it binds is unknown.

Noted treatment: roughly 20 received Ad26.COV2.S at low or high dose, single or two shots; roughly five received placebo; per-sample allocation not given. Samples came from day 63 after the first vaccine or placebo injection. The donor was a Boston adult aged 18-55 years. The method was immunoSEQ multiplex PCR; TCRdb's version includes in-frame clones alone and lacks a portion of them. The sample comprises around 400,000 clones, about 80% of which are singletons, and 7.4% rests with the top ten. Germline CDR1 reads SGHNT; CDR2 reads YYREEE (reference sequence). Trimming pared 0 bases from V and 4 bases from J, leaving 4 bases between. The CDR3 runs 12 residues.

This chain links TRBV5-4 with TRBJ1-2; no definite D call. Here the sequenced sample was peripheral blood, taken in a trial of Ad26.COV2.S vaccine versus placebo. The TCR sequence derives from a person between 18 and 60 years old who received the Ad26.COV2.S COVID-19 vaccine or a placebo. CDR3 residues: CASSLEGYGYTF. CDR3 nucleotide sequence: TGTGCCAGCAGCTTGGAGGGCTATGGCTACACCTTC.